The 26 T cell receptor beta chains in this list originate from one sample, sequenced in a study of T cell responses to AZD1222 COVID-19 vaccine. Clones were sequenced by immunoSEQ multiplex PCR, and TCRdb holds only the in-frame ones, with some missing. The table lists approximately 110,000 clones, roughly 84% of them singletons. The sample was peripheral blood, taken on day 0 of AZD1222 vaccination. These receptors all come from an adult in good health.

The chain recombines TRBV5-1 with TRBJ2-3; possibly TRBD2 for D (6 bases). This CDR3 region has 16 residues. The V gene's germline CDR1 is SGHRS and CDR2 YFSETQ. V lost 0 bases and J lost 1, with 12 bases in between. Here the CDR3 reads CASSLGGGSGTDTQYF. The CDR3 DNA reads TGCGCCAGCAGCTTGGGCGGAGGGTCGGGCACAGATACGCAGTATTTT.

This chain links TRBV5-1 with TRBJ2-7; D ambiguous. The CDR3 totals 16 residues. The V and J ends lost 3 bases and 4 bases respectively, with 20 bases between them. Germline CDR1 SGHRS, CDR2 YFSETQ. The CDR3 nucleotides read TGCGCCAGCAGCTCAGGCTTTAAGAGCTATGAATACGAGCAGTACTTC. It is translated as CASSSGFKSYEYEQYF.

The chain couples TRBV4-3 to TRBJ1-2; D is perhaps TRBD1 (5 bases). Looked up from germline, CDR1 is LGHNA and CDR2 is YSLEER. V lost 0 bases to trimming and J lost 3 bases, with 8 bases between them. The CDR3 loop spans 14 amino acids. This CDR3 reads CASSQETGDYGYTF. For the CDR3, the DNA is TGCGCCAGCAGCCAAGAAACAGGAGACTATGGCTACACCTTC.

This sequence joins TRBV19 and TRBJ1-1; TRBD1 is a possible D gene (5 bases). This CDR3 is 15 amino acids long. CDR1 LNHDA and CDR2 SQIVND come from the germline V gene (reference sequence). The V and J ends lost 10 bases and 1 base respectively, with 19 bases between them. The chain's CDR3 is CATKPGRRENTEAFF. The CDR3 coding sequence is TGTGCCACAAAACCGGGACGGAGAGAGAACACTGAAGCTTTCTTT.

The chain combines TRBV7-2 with TRBJ1-3, with D maybe TRBD1 (6 bases). With 5 bases removed from V and 3 bases from J, the gap between germline ends came to 11 bases. Germline CDR1 SGHTA, CDR2 FQGNSA. CDR3 length: 14 amino acids. CDR3 sequence reads: CASSRRGGGNTIYF. In DNA form, the CDR3 reads TGTGCCAGCAGCCGCAGGGGAGGTGGAAACACCATATATTTT.

This rearrangement joins TRBV28 to TRBJ1-5; D is perhaps TRBD1 (5 bases). V was shortened by 5 bases and J by 2 bases, with 13 bases between the two germline ends. CDR1 is MDHEN, CDR2 SYDVKM, per germline. The CDR3 covers 15 residues. The CDR3 nucleotides read TGTGCCAGCAGTCGAGAGGGGTTCCGCAATCAGCCCCAGCATTTT. Encoded protein: CASSREGFRNQPQHF. Supplemented by reference TRBV28 and TRBJ1-5, the full variable domain reads DVKVTQSSRYLVKRTGEKVFLECVQDMDHENMFWYRQDPGLGLRLIYFSYDVKMKEKGDIPEGYSVSREKKERFSLILESASTNQTSMYLCASSREGFRNQPQHFGDGTRLSIL.

The rearrangement uses TRBV29-1 and TRBJ1-6, with D possibly being TRBD1 (6 bases). This CDR3 is built from 13 residues. Germline CDR1 reads SQVTM; CDR2 reads ANQGSEA. V was clipped by 4 bases and J by 9 bases, with 13 bases between them. The DNA for the CDR3 is TGCAGCGTTGCAGAGGGGGAGGCTTCACCCCTCCACTTT. Protein: CSVAEGEASPLHF.

This chain links TRBV27 with TRBJ1-5; TRBD1 aligns across 7 bases. The CDR3 totals 14 residues. From germline, CDR1 is MNHEY and CDR2 SMNVEV (reference sequence). V lost 6 bases, J lost 1 base, and 3 bases stayed unmatched. CDR3 DNA: TGTGCCAGCAGGGGGACAGTAAGCAATCAGCCCCAGCATTTT. It is translated as CASRGTVSNQPQHF.

For the CDR3, the DNA is TGTGCCATCAGTGAGCAGCCCCCAGGGATCGGCACCAGCTCCCAAGAGACCCAGTACTTC. As protein: CAISEQPPGIGTSSQETQYF. The chain combines TRBV10-3 with TRBJ2-5; TRBD1 is a possible D gene (5 bases). From germline, CDR1 is ENHRY and CDR2 SYGVKD. CDR3 length equals 20 residues. Trimming cost V 2 bases and J 1 base, with 26 bases left between them.

The V and J genes are TRBV15 and TRBJ2-1, with 10 bases that match TRBD2. Trimming removed 1 base from V and 2 bases from J; junction bases left unmatched: 5. Per germline, CDR1 LNHNV and CDR2 YYDKDF (reference sequence). The CDR3 sequence is 17 residues long. The CDR3 spells CATSRGMLAGAYNEQFF. The CDR3, as DNA: TGTGCCACCAGCAGAGGGATGCTAGCGGGGGCCTACAATGAGCAGTTCTTC. Combining the CDR3 with reference TRBV15 and TRBJ2-1 gives the whole variable domain DAMVIQNPRYQVTQFGKPVTLSCSQTLNHNVMYWYQQKSSQAPKLLFHYYDKDFNNEADTPDNFQSRRPNTSFCFLDIRSPGLGDTAMYLCATSRGMLAGAYNEQFFGPGTRLTVL.

The chain has TRBV5-1 and TRBJ2-1, with 7 bases lining up with TRBD2. The germline CDR1 and CDR2 sequences are SGHRS and YFSETQ. This CDR3 has 15 amino acids. Trimming took 5 bases from V and 0 from J; bases not matched to a gene: 5. CDR3 protein: CASSPGLVSYNEQFF. CDR3 in DNA: TGCGCCAGCAGTCCTGGACTAGTCTCCTACAATGAGCAGTTCTTC.

The chain joins TRBV10-2 to TRBJ1-2, with D uncertain. V was clipped by 7 bases and J by 0 bases, with 9 bases between them. CDR3 length equals 13 residues. Germline CDR1 WSHSY, CDR2 SAAADI. CDR3 in amino acids: CASIDITNYGYTF. Written as DNA, the CDR3 is TGCGCCAGCATTGACATTACTAACTATGGCTACACCTTC.

The chain links TRBV7-2 to TRBJ2-7, with D possibly matching TRBD1 (5 bases). V lost 3 bases, J lost 6 bases, and 12 bases lay in between. Germline V gene sequence: CDR1 SGHTA, CDR2 FQGNSA. CDR3 size: 13 residues. CDR3 sequence: CASSFPGPGEQYF. The DNA for the CDR3 is TGTGCCAGCAGCTTCCCAGGGCCTGGCGAGCAGTACTTC.

This clone was picked up a small number of times. The chain uses TRBV28 and TRBJ2-3; the D gene could be TRBD1 or TRBD2 (6 bases each). Per the germline V gene, CDR1 is MDHEN and CDR2 is SYDVKM. The CDR3 sequence is 16 residues long. With 6 bases removed from V and 4 bases from J, the gap between germline ends came to 20 bases. Here the CDR3 reads CASSWEIGGSADTQYF. CDR3 nucleotides: TGTGCCAGCAGCTGGGAGATAGGGGGGTCGGCAGATACGCAGTATTTT.

The CDR3 sequence is CASSPSSGGYEQYF. The CDR3 DNA reads as TGTGCCAGCAGTCCCTCTAGCGGGGGTTACGAGCAGTACTTC. J is TRBJ2-7 and V is TRBV3-1 (or the pseudogene TRBV3-2), with TRBD2 matching over 10 bases. The CDR3 totals 14 residues. Germline CDR1 reads LGHDT; CDR2 reads YNNKEL (reference sequence). Trimming removed 6 bases from V and 4 bases from J; junction bases left unmatched: 6.

The CDR3 DNA reads TGTGCCAGCAGCTTAGCTGTAGCGCTCTCGGGTGAGCAGTTCTTC. The encoded protein is CASSLAVALSGEQFF. The chain has TRBV7-2 and TRBJ2-1; the D gene is possibly TRBD2 (5 bases). Between the trimmed V and J ends, which lost 0 bases and 9 bases, there was a span of 15 bases. CDR3 length: 15 amino acids. Germline loops: CDR1 SGHTA, CDR2 FQGNSA. The full variable domain, completed using reference TRBV7-2 and TRBJ2-1, is GAGVSQSPSNKVTEKGKDVELRCDPISGHTALYWYRQSLGQGLEFLIYFQGNSAPDKSGLPSDRFSAERTGGSVSTLTIQRTQQEDSAVYLCASSLAVALSGEQFFGPGTRLTVL.

This clone has just one count. The V and J genes are TRBV10-3 and TRBJ1-1; D is unresolved. V was clipped by 2 bases and J by 1 base, with 11 bases between them. Germline lookup yields CDR1 ENHRY and CDR2 SYGVKD. The CDR3 is 15 residues long. CDR3 DNA sequence: TGTGCCATCAGTGAGAGCGGGCTGGGGAACACTGAAGCTTTCTTT. As protein: CAISESGLGNTEAFF.

This clone was found once. V and J are TRBV11-3 and TRBJ2-3; D is possibly TRBD1 or TRBD2 (5 bases each). Trimming pared 3 bases from V and 2 bases from J, leaving 15 bases between. This CDR3 is built from 16 residues. Germline values: CDR1 SGHNT, CDR2 YENEEA. Written as DNA, the CDR3 is TGTGCCAGCAGCTTTCGCCTCCACGGGGCCACAGATACGCAGTATTTT. Its protein is CASSFRLHGATDTQYF.

The chain uses TRBV2 and TRBJ1-2, with D possibly matching TRBD1 (5 bases). CDR3 length: 14 residues. Trimming took off 3 bases at V and 6 bases at J, with 14 bases between the two ends. Germline CDR1 is SNHLY and CDR2 is FYNNEI. CDR3 loop: CASSDVGRVNGYTF. CDR3 nucleotides: TGTGCCAGCAGTGACGTCGGCAGGGTGAATGGCTACACCTTC.

This chain links TRBV4-2 with TRBJ1-6, with D possibly matching TRBD1 (6 bases). CDR1 is LGHNA and CDR2 is YNFKEQ in the germline V gene. The V end was cut by 2 bases, the J end by 0 bases, with 17 bases between. The CDR3 is 19 amino acids. In nucleotides, the CDR3 is TGTGCCAGCAGCCAAAACCCGGTGGGGGCGGGCTCCTATAATTCACCCCTCCACTTT. It encodes CASSQNPVGAGSYNSPLHF.

The genes are TRBV2 and TRBJ2-5; D is perhaps TRBD1 (5 bases). V was pared by 7 bases and J by 1 base, with 10 bases between. In germline, CDR1 is SNHLY, CDR2 FYNNEI. The CDR3 is 13 amino acids. The CDR3 here is CASTGQGQETQYF. The CDR3, as DNA: TGTGCCAGCACTGGGCAGGGCCAAGAGACCCAGTACTTC.

The chain employs TRBV27 and TRBJ2-7; 10 bases align to TRBD1. From germline, CDR1 is MNHEY and CDR2 SMNVEV (reference sequence). This CDR3 comprises 14 residues. The V gene end was trimmed by 7 bases and the J gene end by 2 bases; junction bases not matched to a gene: 5. This CDR3 is CASTRGQGPYEQYF. The CDR3 DNA is TGTGCCAGCACTAGGGGACAGGGGCCCTACGAGCAGTACTTC.

The chain employs TRBV24-1 and TRBJ1-1; TRBD1 is a possible D gene (6 bases). The CDR3 contains 21 residues. CDR1 KGHDR and CDR2 SFDVKD come from the germline V gene. Trimming shortened V by 2 bases and J by 5 bases, and 32 bases separated the two germline ends. The CDR3 loop reads CATSDSQGNSNNGFDRTEAFF. The CDR3 nucleotides read TGTGCCACCAGTGATTCTCAGGGCAATTCCAACAATGGGTTCGACAGGACTGAAGCTTTCTTT.

This clone was counted between two and nine times. The V and J genes are TRBV19 and TRBJ1-1, with D unresolved. Germline V lookup: CDR1 LNHDA, CDR2 SQIVND (reference sequence). The CDR3 sequence is 13 residues long. V was trimmed by 3 bases and J by 8 bases, leaving 13 bases between them. CDR3 DNA sequence: TGTGCCAGTAGTATTCTGGGGAACTGGGAAGCTTTCTTT. The encoded protein is CASSILGNWEAFF.

The chain is built from TRBV10-1 and TRBJ2-5, with a possible D match to TRBD2 (6 bases). This CDR3 region has 14 residues. Germline V gene lookup returns CDR1 WNHNN and CDR2 SYGVQD (reference sequence). Between the trimmed V and J ends, which lost 0 bases and 5 bases, there was a span of 10 bases. The CDR3 DNA reads as TGCGCCAGCAGTGAGTCCCTTGGGGGGGAGACCCAGTACTTC. Translating gives CASSESLGGETQYF.

The chain couples TRBV19 to TRBJ1-5; TRBD1 is a possible D gene (6 bases). V gave up 10 bases and J gave up 6 bases, with 22 bases separating them. The germline V gene has CDR1 LNHDA and CDR2 SQIVND (reference sequence). The CDR3 spans 15 residues. CDR3 DNA: TGTGCCACCCTGGGGGGGGCCGGGGGCGGTCAGCCCCAGCATTTT. Translated: CATLGGAGGGQPQHF.